Described below is a single TCR beta chain sequence and its context. The antigen remains unidentified. These data originate in a study of cytomegalovirus exposure and HLA in healthy donors. Whole-study context: Within the Caucasian-associated ancestry cluster were around four fifths of the approximately 400 genotyped donors. Study-wide points: Available immune exposure information covered CMV serostatus only. Analyses of presence/absence relied on an assumption of roughly uniform sequencing depth across donors.

Vbeta (60) and Jbeta (13) primers were used in the PCR. Data came from immunoSEQ multiplex PCR; TCRdb stores just in-frame clones and leaves some out. The repertoire consists of 150,000 to 200,000 clones, with roughly 83% occurring once and the leading ten covering around 1%. The trim removed 2 bases at V and 0 bases at J, leaving 3 bases unmatched. Germline V gene sequence: CDR1 MNHEY, CDR2 SMNVEV (reference sequence). This CDR3 comprises 15 residues. Sample: PBMCs. The rearrangement links TRBV27 to TRBJ1-1, with 7 bases identical to TRBD1. This receptor was taken from a man aged 30 to 39 in good health and CMV-seronegative. Here the CDR3 DNA reads TGTGCCAGCAGTTTAGGACAGGCCATGAACACTGAAGCTTTCTTT. Amino acid sequence: CASSLGQAMNTEAFF.